This T cell receptor (beta chain) was sequenced for a study of read filtering for tumor transcriptome and immune sequencing. Background on the study: 8 or 9 patients were R-ISS I, about 16 were R-ISS II, roughly 7 were R-ISS III. Study findings and constraints: IR-seq and RNA-seq agreed better without single-read clonotypes.

The CDR3 length is 17 residues. Losses at the gene ends were 4 bases for V and 0 bases for J; bases not matched to a gene: 15. CDR1 SQVTM and CDR2 ANQGSEA come from the germline V gene. This library used approximately 0.4 ug RNA and molecular barcoded adaptors spanning alpha/delta and beta/gamma chains. TCRdb re-derived calls from the reads in MiXCR, one entry per CDR3 protein. The sample shows 100,000 to 150,000 distinct CDR3 sequences, 13% of them seen only once. This clonotype has a count of ten or more. Its antigen is unknown. The rearrangement links TRBV29-1 to TRBJ2-7; 7 bases are shared with TRBD1. This receptor was taken from a donor at least 40 years old with multiple myeloma. The specimen was a population of CD138-negative cells sorted from bone marrow. The CDR3 loop is CSVVPRKPGQSSYEQYF. CDR3 nucleotide sequence: TGCAGCGTTGTGCCAAGAAAACCGGGACAGAGCTCCTACGAGCAGTACTTC.